This entry is about one T cell receptor (beta chain). There is no known antigen for this receptor. No quality values exist for individual bases; no much larger clone is one base distant. To demonstrate the VDJtools post-analysis software, the study profiled TCR beta repertoires from the peripheral blood of under 15 young patients with multiple sclerosis. The multiple sclerosis patients were children and adolescents between 6 and 15 years of age. This specimen belongs to a study of post-analysis software for immune sequencing data (dated by TCRdb to the mid-2010s). Regarding the study in general: Relapsing-remitting, secondary progressive and progressive-relapsing multiple sclerosis were recorded as disease courses, and subtype annotation was lacking for some patients. Patient repertoires were compared against about a dozen previously published healthy control repertoires from donors aged roughly 6 to 28 years. A subset of samples was prepared in parallel using single-end sample barcoding, then pooled and co-amplified after Illumina adapter ligation.

The investigation overall reported the following: Direct clustering with F measure showed strong co-clustering of samples prepared in the same batch, prompting a batch-effect correction. Significantly lower normalized Chao1 diversity was found in multiple sclerosis patients than in controls, suggesting substantial peripheral T-cell clonal expansion. Patients showed significantly higher frequencies than controls for roughly five TRBV segments, among them TRBV5-6, TRBV5-1 and TRBV20-1. The multiple sclerosis patient group was slightly younger than the control group.

Receptor amplification or capture employed PCR. Sequencing relied on an Illumina HiSeq 2500. Unique molecular identifiers were incorporated into TCR beta cDNA libraries to reduce PCR and sequencing biases. Roughly 500,000 cDNA molecules were obtained per 1 to 10 million input T cells, so each molecule approximated one T cell. The patient libraries were prepared and sequenced using the same protocol as the earlier healthy control dataset. Within a given batch, samples were prepared together, multiplexed and sequenced on the same HiSeq lane. The paper's processing steps were these. MIGEC handled the raw barcoded reads, throwing out single-read molecular identifier groups before consensus assembly and CDR3 extraction. VDJtools was used for post-analysis of the clonotype tables, and diversity was normalized by down-sampling every dataset to the size of the smallest sample. In repertoire overlap clustering, CDR3 amino acid sequences, but not nucleotide sequences, were matched to correct batch-related cross-sample contamination. TCRdb cleaned the public reads at Q25 with fastp, built clones with MiXCR and kept in-frame beta chains. Every entry covers one CDR3 protein and lists the most common genes and DNA from its rows. TCRdb's processing, not the authors' own work, is the source of the V and J calls. Here the sample has about 770,000 distinct CDR3 sequences; about 45% occur a single time. The leading ten clones occupy roughly 4.5% of the sample.

CDR1 SGDLS and CDR2 YYNGEE are derived from the germline V gene. A distance of 18 bases separates the germline ends of V and J, which lose 0 bases and 0 bases respectively. The CDR3 measures 18 amino acids from cysteine to phenylalanine. Only CDR3 DNA is held: 54 bases, read in frame from base 1. The source material was blood. The origin of this receptor is a girl under 18 with multiple sclerosis. The sequence is built from TRBV9 and TRBJ1-1, with TRBD1 tentatively as D gene (6 bases match). The nucleotide sequence is TGTGCCAGCAGCGTAGGAGTGGCCGGACAGAGCATGAACACTGAAGCTTTCTTT. This encodes CASSVGVAGQSMNTEAFF. Reference TRBV9 and TRBJ1-1 genes cover what lies past the CDR3, so the full variable domain is DSGVTQTPKHLITATGQRVTLRCSPRSGDLSVYWYQQSLDQGLQFLIQYYNGEERAKGNILERFSAQQFPDLHSELNLSSLELGDSALYFCASSVGVAGQSMNTEAFFGQGTRLTVV.